This is a list of T cell receptor beta chains from one sample in a study of cytomegalovirus exposure and HLA in healthy donors. Libraries were prepared by immunoSEQ multiplex PCR; TCRdb keeps only in-frame clonotypes and omits some of them. The sample records under 250,000 clones, less than 85% being singletons. Sample: PBMCs. These receptors were taken from a woman aged 18-29 years in good health and CMV-seronegative. Each CDR3 is given with its conserved first and last residue. D genes are given only for firm matches. Clone sizes are given selectively: once, few, many, or a class where the clone is expanded.

j_call: TRBJ1-2; v_call: TRBV19; d_call: -; clone_size: -; cdr3_aa: CASSTHQLWIGYTF; cdr3_nt: TGTGCCAGTTCCACACATCAGTTGTGGATCGGCTACACCTTC
j_call: TRBJ2-1; v_call: TRBV5-1; d_call: TRBD2; clone_size: few; cdr3_aa: CASSPTSGYNEQFF; cdr3_nt: TGCGCCAGCAGCCCGACTAGCGGCTACAATGAGCAGTTCTTC
j_call: TRBJ1-2; v_call: TRBV4-1; d_call: TRBD1; clone_size: once; cdr3_aa: CASSRLTGGKDYGYTF; cdr3_nt: TGCGCCAGCAGCCGCCTAACAGGGGGGAAGGACTATGGCTACACCTTC
j_call: TRBJ1-2; v_call: TRBV27; d_call: -; clone_size: -; cdr3_aa: CASTSSGHSNYGYTF; cdr3_nt: TGTGCCAGCACCTCCTCGGGACACAGTAACTATGGCTACACCTTC
j_call: TRBJ2-5; v_call: TRBV30; d_call: TRBD2; clone_size: -; cdr3_aa: CAWSREVAGGPGETQYF; cdr3_nt: TGTGCCTGGAGCCGGGAGGTAGCGGGAGGGCCAGGAGAGACCCAGTACTTC
j_call: TRBJ2-1; v_call: TRBV7-9; d_call: TRBD1; clone_size: -; cdr3_aa: CASSLGQGFYNEQFF; cdr3_nt: TGTGCCAGCAGCTTGGGACAGGGCTTCTACAATGAGCAGTTCTTC
j_call: TRBJ2-7; v_call: TRBV30; d_call: -; clone_size: -; cdr3_aa: CAWSVPGRIPSHEQYF; cdr3_nt: TGTGCCTGGAGTGTACCAGGTCGAATCCCGAGCCACGAGCAGTACTTC
j_call: TRBJ1-5; v_call: TRBV18; d_call: -; clone_size: -; cdr3_aa: CASSPGTGGNQPQHF; cdr3_nt: TGTGCCAGCTCACCAGGGACCGGGGGCAATCAGCCCCAGCATTTT
j_call: TRBJ2-5; v_call: TRBV5-1; d_call: -; clone_size: -; cdr3_aa: CASSEDTAQETQYF; cdr3_nt: TGCGCCAGCAGCGAGGACACGGCCCAAGAGACCCAGTACTTC
j_call: TRBJ2-7; v_call: TRBV20-1; d_call: TRBD1; clone_size: -; cdr3_aa: CSGQGAYEQYF; cdr3_nt: TGCAGTGGACAGGGGGCCTACGAGCAGTACTTC
j_call: TRBJ1-5; v_call: TRBV27; d_call: TRBD1; clone_size: once; cdr3_aa: CASSSGDRAFRNQPQHF; cdr3_nt: TGTGCCAGCAGTTCGGGGGACAGGGCGTTCAGAAATCAGCCCCAGCATTTT
j_call: TRBJ1-1; v_call: TRBV4-1; d_call: -; clone_size: few; cdr3_aa: CASSQDWVGRSTEAFF; cdr3_nt: TGCGCCAGCAGCCAAGATTGGGTAGGGAGGAGTACTGAAGCTTTCTTT
j_call: TRBJ1-2; v_call: TRBV5-1; d_call: -; clone_size: -; cdr3_aa: CASSLRPESNYGYTF; cdr3_nt: TGCGCCAGCAGCCTTCGGCCCGAATCTAACTATGGCTACACCTTC
j_call: TRBJ2-3; v_call: TRBV9; d_call: -; clone_size: -; cdr3_aa: CASSASGSTDTQYF; cdr3_nt: TGTGCCAGCAGCGCGAGCGGGAGCACAGATACGCAGTATTTT
j_call: TRBJ2-7; v_call: TRBV6-1; d_call: TRBD1; clone_size: -; cdr3_aa: CASALRDSFYEQYF; cdr3_nt: TGTGCCAGCGCGCTCCGGGACAGTTTCTACGAGCAGTACTTC
j_call: TRBJ2-1; v_call: TRBV7-2; d_call: TRBD1; clone_size: -; cdr3_aa: CASSSGQGSPSIYNEQFF; cdr3_nt: TGTGCCAGCAGCTCCGGACAGGGATCACCCTCTATCTACAATGAGCAGTTCTTC
j_call: TRBJ1-1; v_call: TRBV6-1; d_call: -; clone_size: -; cdr3_aa: CASSDWNTEAFF; cdr3_nt: TGTGCCAGCAGTGATTGGAACACTGAAGCTTTCTTT
j_call: TRBJ2-7; v_call: TRBV2; d_call: -; clone_size: -; cdr3_aa: CASRATGTGEQYF; cdr3_nt: TGTGCCAGCAGGGCGACAGGAACAGGCGAGCAGTACTTC
j_call: TRBJ1-1; v_call: TRBV6-6; d_call: -; clone_size: -; cdr3_aa: CASSYISGNTEAFF; cdr3_nt: TGTGCCAGCAGTTACATTTCAGGGAACACTGAAGCTTTCTTT
j_call: TRBJ2-1; v_call: TRBV19; d_call: TRBD2; clone_size: -; cdr3_aa: CASTTAGLVGHEQFF; cdr3_nt: TGTGCCAGTACTACGGCCGGACTAGTGGGTCATGAGCAGTTCTTC
j_call: TRBJ1-6; v_call: TRBV15; d_call: -; clone_size: -; cdr3_aa: CATSREANSPLHF; cdr3_nt: TGTGCCACCAGCAGAGAGGCCAATTCACCCCTCCACTTT
j_call: TRBJ2-5; v_call: TRBV9; d_call: -; clone_size: -; cdr3_aa: CASSVQYQETQYF; cdr3_nt: TGTGCCAGCAGCGTCCAGTACCAAGAGACCCAGTACTTC
j_call: TRBJ2-3; v_call: TRBV2; d_call: -; clone_size: once; cdr3_aa: CASSEGSTDTQYF; cdr3_nt: TGTGCCAGCAGTGAGGGCAGCACAGATACGCAGTATTTT
j_call: TRBJ2-7; v_call: TRBV5-1; d_call: TRBD2; clone_size: -; cdr3_aa: CASSPLAGLDEQYF; cdr3_nt: TGCGCCAGCAGCCCCCTAGCGGGACTAGACGAGCAGTACTTC
j_call: TRBJ1-1; v_call: TRBV9; d_call: -; clone_size: -; cdr3_aa: CASSGTVNTEAFF; cdr3_nt: TGTGCCAGCAGCGGGACAGTGAACACTGAAGCTTTCTTT
j_call: TRBJ2-7; v_call: TRBV5-4; d_call: TRBD1; clone_size: -; cdr3_aa: CASSSQPARQGAYYEQYF; cdr3_nt: TGTGCCAGCAGCTCACAACCGGCACGACAGGGGGCCTACTACGAGCAGTACTTC
j_call: TRBJ2-1; v_call: TRBV6-5; d_call: -; clone_size: -; cdr3_aa: CASSSNGGLFF; cdr3_nt: TGTGCCAGCAGTTCAAATGGGGGTCTGTTCTTC
j_call: TRBJ1-3; v_call: TRBV6-1; d_call: -; clone_size: few; cdr3_aa: CASSNSGSGNTIYF; cdr3_nt: TGTGCCAGCAGTAACTCTGGCTCTGGAAACACCATATATTTT